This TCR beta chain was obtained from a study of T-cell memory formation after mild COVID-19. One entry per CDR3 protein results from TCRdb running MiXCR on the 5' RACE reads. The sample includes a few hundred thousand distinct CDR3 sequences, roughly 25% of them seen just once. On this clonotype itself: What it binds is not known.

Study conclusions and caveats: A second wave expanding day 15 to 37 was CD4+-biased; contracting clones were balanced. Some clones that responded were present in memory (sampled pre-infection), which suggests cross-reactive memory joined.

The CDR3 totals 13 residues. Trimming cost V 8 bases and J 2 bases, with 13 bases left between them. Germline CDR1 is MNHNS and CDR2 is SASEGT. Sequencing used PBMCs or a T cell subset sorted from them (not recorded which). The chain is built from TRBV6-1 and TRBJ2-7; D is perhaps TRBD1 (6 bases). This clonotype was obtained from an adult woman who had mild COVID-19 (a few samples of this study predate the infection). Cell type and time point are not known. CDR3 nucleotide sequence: TGTGCCAGCCTTGGACAGTTACCCTACGAGCAGTACTTC. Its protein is CASLGQLPYEQYF.